This TCR beta chain was observed in a study of cytomegalovirus exposure and HLA in healthy donors. PCR was performed using 60 Vbeta and 13 Jbeta primers. Original processing notes: As a later analysis found, there were roughly 80 million unique TCR beta chains, of which roughly 11 million were shared. The method was immunoSEQ multiplex PCR; TCRdb's version includes in-frame clones alone and lacks a portion of them. The D gene and trimming were derived from the DNA, and the V and J assignments and clone size from that table. The table lists around 160,000 clones, 78% of them singletons. The germline V gene encodes CDR1 MNHEY and CDR2 SVGAGI. Trimming cost V 6 bases and J 6 bases, with 18 bases left between them. The CDR3 is 15 residues long.

Input material: PBMCs. The sequence came from a man aged 35 to 55 in good health and CMV-seropositive. The J gene is TRBJ2-1, the V gene TRBV6-5; D is perhaps TRBD1 (6 bases). The CDR3: CASRTGLAGLNEQFF. The CDR3 DNA sequence: TGTGCCAGCAGAACAGGGTTGGCTGGTCTCAATGAGCAGTTCTTC.